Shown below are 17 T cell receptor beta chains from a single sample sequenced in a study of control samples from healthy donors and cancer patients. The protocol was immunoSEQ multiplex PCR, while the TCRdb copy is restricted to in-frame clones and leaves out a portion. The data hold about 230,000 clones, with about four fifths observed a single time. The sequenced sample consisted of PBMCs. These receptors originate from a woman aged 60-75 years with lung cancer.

CDR3 DNA sequence: TGTGCCAGCAGCCAAGAACTTGGACAGGAAAACGGGGAGCTGTTTTTT. Protein: CASSQELGQENGELFF. The J gene is TRBJ2-2, the V gene TRBV4-2; 7 bases fit TRBD1. The CDR3 covers 16 residues. CDR1 and CDR2 (germline): LGHNA, YNFKEQ. Trimming cost V 0 bases and J 7 bases; bases outside gene matches: 8.

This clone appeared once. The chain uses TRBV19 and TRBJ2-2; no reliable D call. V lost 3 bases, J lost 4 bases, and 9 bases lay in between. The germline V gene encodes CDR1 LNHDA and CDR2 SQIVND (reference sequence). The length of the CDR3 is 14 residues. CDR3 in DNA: TGTGCCAGTAGTATGCGAGAGTTCACCGGGGAGCTGTTTTTT. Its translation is CASSMREFTGELFF.

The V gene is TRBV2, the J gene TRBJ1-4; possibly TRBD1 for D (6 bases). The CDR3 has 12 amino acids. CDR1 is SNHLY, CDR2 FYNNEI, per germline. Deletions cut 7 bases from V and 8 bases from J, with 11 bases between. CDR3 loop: CASMGGQEKLFF. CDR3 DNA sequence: TGTGCCAGCATGGGGGGACAAGAAAAACTGTTTTTT.

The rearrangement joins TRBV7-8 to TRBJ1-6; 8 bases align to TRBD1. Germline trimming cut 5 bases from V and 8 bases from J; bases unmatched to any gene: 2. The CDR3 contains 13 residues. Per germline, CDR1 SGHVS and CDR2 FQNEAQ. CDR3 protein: CASSRTGYSPLHF. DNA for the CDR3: TGTGCCAGCAGCCGGACAGGGTATTCACCCCTCCACTTT.

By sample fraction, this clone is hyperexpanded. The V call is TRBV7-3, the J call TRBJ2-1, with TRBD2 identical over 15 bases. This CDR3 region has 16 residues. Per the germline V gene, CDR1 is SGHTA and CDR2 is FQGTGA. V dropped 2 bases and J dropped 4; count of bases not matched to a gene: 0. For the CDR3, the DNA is TGTGCCAGCAGCTTAGGGACTAGCGGGGGGTACAATGAGCAGTTCTTC. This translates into CASSLGTSGGYNEQFF.

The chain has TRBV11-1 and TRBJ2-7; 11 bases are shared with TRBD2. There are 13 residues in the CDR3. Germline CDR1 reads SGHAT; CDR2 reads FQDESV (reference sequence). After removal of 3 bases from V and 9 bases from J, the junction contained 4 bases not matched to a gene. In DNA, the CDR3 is TGTGCCAGCAGCTTGGGACTAGCGGCTTCGCAGTACTTC. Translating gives CASSLGLAASQYF.

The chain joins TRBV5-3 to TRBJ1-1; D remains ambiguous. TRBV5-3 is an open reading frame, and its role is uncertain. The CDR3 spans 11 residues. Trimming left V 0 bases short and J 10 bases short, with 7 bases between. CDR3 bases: TGTGCCAGAAGCTTGGAGGCTGGAGCTTTCTTT. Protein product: CARSLEAGAFF.

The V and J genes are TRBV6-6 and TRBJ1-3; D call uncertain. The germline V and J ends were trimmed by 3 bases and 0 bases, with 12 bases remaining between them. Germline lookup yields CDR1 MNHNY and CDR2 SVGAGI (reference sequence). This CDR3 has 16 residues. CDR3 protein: CASSYTDLSSGNTIYF. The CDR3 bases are TGTGCCAGCAGTTATACAGATTTGTCCTCTGGAAACACCATATATTTT.

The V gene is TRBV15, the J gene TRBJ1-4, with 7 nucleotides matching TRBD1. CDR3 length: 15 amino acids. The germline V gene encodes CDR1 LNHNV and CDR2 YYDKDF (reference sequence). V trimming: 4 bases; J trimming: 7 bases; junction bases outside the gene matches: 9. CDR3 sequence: CATSTDRVGSEKLFF. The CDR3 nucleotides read TGTGCCACCAGCACAGACAGGGTAGGGTCTGAAAAACTGTTTTTT.

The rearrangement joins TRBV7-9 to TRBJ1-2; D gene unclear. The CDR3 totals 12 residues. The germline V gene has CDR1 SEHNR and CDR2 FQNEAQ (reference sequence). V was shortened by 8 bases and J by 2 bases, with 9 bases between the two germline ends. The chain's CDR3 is CASSQSNYGYTF. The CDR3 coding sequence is TGTGCCAGCTCGCAGTCGAACTATGGCTACACCTTC.

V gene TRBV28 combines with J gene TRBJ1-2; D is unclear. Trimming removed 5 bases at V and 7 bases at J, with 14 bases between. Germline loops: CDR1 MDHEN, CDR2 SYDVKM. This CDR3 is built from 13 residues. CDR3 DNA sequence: TGTGCCAGCAGTCTTTCCGCAAGTCTTGGCTACACCTTC. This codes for CASSLSASLGYTF.

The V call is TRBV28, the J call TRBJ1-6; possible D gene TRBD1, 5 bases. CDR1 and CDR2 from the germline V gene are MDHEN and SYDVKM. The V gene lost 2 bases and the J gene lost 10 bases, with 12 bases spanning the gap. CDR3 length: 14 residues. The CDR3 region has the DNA TGTGCCAGCAGTTTAGGGGGTTCGGGGTCACCCCTCCACTTT. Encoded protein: CASSLGGSGSPLHF. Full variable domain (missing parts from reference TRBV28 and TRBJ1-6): DVKVTQSSRYLVKRTGEKVFLECVQDMDHENMFWYRQDPGLGLRLIYFSYDVKMKEKGDIPEGYSVSREKKERFSLILESASTNQTSMYLCASSLGGSGSPLHFGNGTRLTVT.

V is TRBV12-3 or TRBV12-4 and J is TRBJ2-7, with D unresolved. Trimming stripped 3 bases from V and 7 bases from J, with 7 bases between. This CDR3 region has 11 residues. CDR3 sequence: CASSFTDEQYF. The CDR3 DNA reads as TGTGCCAGCAGTTTCACAGATGAGCAGTACTTC.

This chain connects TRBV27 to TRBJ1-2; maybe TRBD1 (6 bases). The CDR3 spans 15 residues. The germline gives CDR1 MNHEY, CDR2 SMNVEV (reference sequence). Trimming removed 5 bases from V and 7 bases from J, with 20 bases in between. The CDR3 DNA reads TGTGCCAGCAGTCTAGGAGCAGGGGATTACTCTGGCTACACCTTC. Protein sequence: CASSLGAGDYSGYTF.

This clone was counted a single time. CDR3 loop: CASSVNGAPDEKLFF. The CDR3 DNA reads TGTGCCAGCAGCGTAAATGGGGCTCCTGATGAAAAACTGTTTTTT. This sequence joins TRBV9 and TRBJ1-4; possible D gene TRBD1, 5 bases. The CDR3 is made up of 15 amino acids. Trimming cost V 1 base and J 6 bases, with 13 bases left between them. Germline loops: CDR1 SGDLS, CDR2 YYNGEE. The full variable domain, with the rest looked up from reference TRBV9 and TRBJ1-4, is DSGVTQTPKHLITATGQRVTLRCSPRSGDLSVYWYQQSLDQGLQFLIQYYNGEERAKGNILERFSAQQFPDLHSELNLSSLELGDSALYFCASSVNGAPDEKLFFGSGTQLSVL.

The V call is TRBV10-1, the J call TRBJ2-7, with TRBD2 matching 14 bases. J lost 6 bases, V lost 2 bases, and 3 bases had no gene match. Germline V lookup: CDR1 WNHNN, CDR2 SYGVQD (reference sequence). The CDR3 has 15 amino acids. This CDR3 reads CASSEVGLAGVEQYF. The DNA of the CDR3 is TGCGCCAGCAGTGAGGTGGGACTAGCGGGAGTCGAGCAGTACTTC.

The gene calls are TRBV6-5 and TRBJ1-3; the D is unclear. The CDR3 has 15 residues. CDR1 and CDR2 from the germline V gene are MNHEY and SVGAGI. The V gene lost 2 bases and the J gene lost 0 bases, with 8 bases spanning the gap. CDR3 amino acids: CASSYAAISGNTIYF. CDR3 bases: TGTGCCAGCAGTTACGCAGCGATCTCTGGAAACACCATATATTTT.